A selection of T cell receptor beta chains follows, all from one sample in a study of T-cell reconstitution after alpha-beta-depleted transplantation in children. TCRdb re-analysed the PCR reads in MiXCR, keeping a single row per CDR3 protein. The data hold about 980,000 distinct CDR3 sequences, with around 30% observed a single time. The specimen comprised PBMCs, mostly from graft donor cells, sampled 360 days after TCRalphabeta/CD19-depleted stem cell transplant. These receptors were obtained from a boy under two years old who had a stem cell transplant for SCID, so the T cells may come from the graft donor. Both conserved end residues are part of each CDR3.

j_gene,v_gene,CDR3aa
TRBJ1-1,TRBV20-1,CSARSGGPNTEAFF
TRBJ2-3,TRBV6-2/TRBV6-3,CASLTPGTSGGATDTQYF
TRBJ2-1,TRBV2,CASSEVRLHNEQFF
TRBJ2-2,TRBV12-3/TRBV12-4,CASSFSNTGELFF
TRBJ2-1,TRBV28,CASSSWPEQFF
TRBJ1-5,TRBV6-5,CASSSRNSGTGERPQHF
TRBJ1-2,TRBV18,CASSPGSVALSRYGYTF
TRBJ1-1,TRBV12-3/TRBV12-4,CASSLSGGQGTEAFF
TRBJ2-6,TRBV6-5,CASSYWGSGANVLTF
TRBJ2-2,TRBV5-1,CATQDRGDTGELFF
TRBJ2-7,TRBV20-1,CSAREGPFPLSYEQYF
TRBJ2-1,TRBV7-9,CASSLAKGLPHNEQFF
TRBJ1-3,TRBV7-3,CASSHGPGNTIYF
TRBJ2-7,TRBV20-1,CSALRQAQLYEQYF
TRBJ2-3,TRBV6-5,CASSYVTSTDTQYF